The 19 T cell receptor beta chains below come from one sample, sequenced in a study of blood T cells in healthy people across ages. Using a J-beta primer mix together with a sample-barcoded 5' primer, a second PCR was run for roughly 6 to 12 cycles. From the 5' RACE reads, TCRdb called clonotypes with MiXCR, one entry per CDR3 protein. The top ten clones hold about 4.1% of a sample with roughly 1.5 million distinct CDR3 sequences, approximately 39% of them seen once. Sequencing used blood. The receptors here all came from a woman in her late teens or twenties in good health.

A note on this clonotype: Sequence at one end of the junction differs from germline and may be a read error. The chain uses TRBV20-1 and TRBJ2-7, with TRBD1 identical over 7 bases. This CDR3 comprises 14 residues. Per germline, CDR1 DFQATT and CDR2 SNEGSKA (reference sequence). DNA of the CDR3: TGCAGTGCTCACCGGGACAGAAGCTCCCACGAGCAGTACTTC. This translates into CSAHRDRSSHEQYF.

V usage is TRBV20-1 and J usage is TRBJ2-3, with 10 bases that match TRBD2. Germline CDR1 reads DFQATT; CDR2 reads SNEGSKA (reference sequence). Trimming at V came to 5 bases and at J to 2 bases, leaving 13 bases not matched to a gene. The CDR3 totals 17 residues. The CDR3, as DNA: TGCAGTGCTGGCCGATCATGGACTAGCGGAGACACAGATACGCAGTATTTT. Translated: CSAGRSWTSGDTDTQYF.

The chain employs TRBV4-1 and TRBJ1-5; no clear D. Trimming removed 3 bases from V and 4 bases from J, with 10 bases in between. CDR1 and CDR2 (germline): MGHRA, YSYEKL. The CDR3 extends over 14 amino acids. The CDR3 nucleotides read TGCGCCAGCAGCCACGCCGGGCCTAATCAGCCCCAGCATTTT. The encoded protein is CASSHAGPNQPQHF.

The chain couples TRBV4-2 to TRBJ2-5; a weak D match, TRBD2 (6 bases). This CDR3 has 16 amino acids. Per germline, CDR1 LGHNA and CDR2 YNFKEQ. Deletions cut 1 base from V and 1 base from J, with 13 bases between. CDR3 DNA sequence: TGTGCCAGCAGCCAAGGACGAACTAGCAGCCAAGAGACCCAGTACTTC. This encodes CASSQGRTSSQETQYF.

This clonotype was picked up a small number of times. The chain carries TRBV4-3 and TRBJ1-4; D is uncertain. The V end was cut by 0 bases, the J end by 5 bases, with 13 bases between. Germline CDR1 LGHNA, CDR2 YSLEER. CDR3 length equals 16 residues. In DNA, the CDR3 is TGCGCCAGCAGCCAAGAGCTTGGCAGACCGAATGAAAAACTGTTTTTT. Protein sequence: CASSQELGRPNEKLFF.

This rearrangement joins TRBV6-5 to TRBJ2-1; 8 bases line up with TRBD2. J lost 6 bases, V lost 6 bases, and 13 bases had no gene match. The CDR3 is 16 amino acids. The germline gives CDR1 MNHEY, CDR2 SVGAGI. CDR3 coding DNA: TGTGCCAGCAGCCCTTTAGCGGGGCGTTCGGGCAATGAGCAGTTCTTC. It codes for CASSPLAGRSGNEQFF.

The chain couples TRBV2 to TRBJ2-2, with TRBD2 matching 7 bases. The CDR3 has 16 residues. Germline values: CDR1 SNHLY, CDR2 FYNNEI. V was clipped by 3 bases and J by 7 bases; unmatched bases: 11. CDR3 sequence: CASSERLAEAGGELFF. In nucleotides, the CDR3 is TGTGCCAGCAGTGAGCGTCTAGCGGAAGCGGGCGGGGAGCTGTTTTTT.

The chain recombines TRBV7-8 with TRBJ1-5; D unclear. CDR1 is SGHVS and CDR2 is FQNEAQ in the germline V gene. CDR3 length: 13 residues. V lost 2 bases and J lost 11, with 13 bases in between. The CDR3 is CASSLLGGEAQHF. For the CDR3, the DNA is TGTGCCAGCAGCTTACTTGGCGGGGAAGCCCAGCATTTT. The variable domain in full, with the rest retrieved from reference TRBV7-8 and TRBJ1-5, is GAGVSQSPRYKVAKRGQDVALRCDPISGHVSLFWYQQALGQGPEFLTYFQNEAQLDKSGLPSDRFFAERPEGSVSTLKIQRTQQEDSAVYLCASSLLGGEAQHFGDGTRLSIL.

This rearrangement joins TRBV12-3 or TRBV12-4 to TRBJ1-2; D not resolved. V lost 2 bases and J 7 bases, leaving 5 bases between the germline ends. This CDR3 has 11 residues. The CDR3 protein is CASSLFRGYTF. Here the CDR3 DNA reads TGTGCCAGCAGTTTATTTCGTGGCTACACCTTC.

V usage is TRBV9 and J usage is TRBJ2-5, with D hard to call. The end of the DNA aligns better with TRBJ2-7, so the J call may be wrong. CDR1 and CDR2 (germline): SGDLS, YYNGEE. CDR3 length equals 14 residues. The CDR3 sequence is CASSVEDGSHEQYF. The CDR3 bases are TGTGCCAGCAGCGTAGAGGATGGATCTCACGAGCAGTACTTC.

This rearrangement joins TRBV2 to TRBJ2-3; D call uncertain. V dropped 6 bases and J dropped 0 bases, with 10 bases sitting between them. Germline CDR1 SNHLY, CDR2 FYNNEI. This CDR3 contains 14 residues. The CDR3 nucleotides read TGTGCCAGCAGCGAGGACCGGAGCACAGATACGCAGTATTTT. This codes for CASSEDRSTDTQYF.

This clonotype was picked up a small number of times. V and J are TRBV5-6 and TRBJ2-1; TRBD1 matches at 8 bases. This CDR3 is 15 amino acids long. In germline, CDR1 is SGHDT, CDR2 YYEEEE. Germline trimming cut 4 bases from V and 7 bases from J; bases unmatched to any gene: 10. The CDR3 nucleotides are TGTGCCAGCAGCCCCCGGACAGGGTATCCTAATGAGCAGTTCTTC. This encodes CASSPRTGYPNEQFF.

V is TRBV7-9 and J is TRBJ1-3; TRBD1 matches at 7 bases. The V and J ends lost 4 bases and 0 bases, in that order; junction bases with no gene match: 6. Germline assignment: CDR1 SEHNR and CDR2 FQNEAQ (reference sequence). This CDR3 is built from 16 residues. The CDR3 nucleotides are TGTGCCAGCAGCTGGACAGGTTACCGCTCTGGAAACACCATATATTTT. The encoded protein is CASSWTGYRSGNTIYF.

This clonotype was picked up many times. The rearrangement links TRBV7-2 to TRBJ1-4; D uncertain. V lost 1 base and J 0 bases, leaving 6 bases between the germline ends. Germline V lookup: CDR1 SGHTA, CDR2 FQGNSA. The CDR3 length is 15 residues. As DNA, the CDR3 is TGTGCCAGCAGCTTAGTCAGTGCAACTAATGAAAAACTGTTTTTT. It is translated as CASSLVSATNEKLFF.

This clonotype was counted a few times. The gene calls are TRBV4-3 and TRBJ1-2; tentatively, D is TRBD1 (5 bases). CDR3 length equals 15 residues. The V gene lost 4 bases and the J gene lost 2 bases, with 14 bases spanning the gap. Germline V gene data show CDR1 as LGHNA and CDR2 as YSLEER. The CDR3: CASSPSGAGNYGYTF. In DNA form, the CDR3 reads TGCGCCAGCAGCCCCTCCGGAGCAGGGAACTATGGCTACACCTTC.

CDR3 nucleotide sequence: TGCAGTGCTAGTAGGGGGAGGGGCTACGAGCAGTACTTC. This gives the protein CSASRGRGYEQYF. The chain has TRBV20-1 and TRBJ2-7, with a weak D call TRBD2 (7 bases). The V end lost 3 bases, the J end lost 3 bases, and 12 bases lay between the germline ends. This CDR3 is 13 amino acids long. CDR1 DFQATT and CDR2 SNEGSKA come from the germline V gene (reference sequence).

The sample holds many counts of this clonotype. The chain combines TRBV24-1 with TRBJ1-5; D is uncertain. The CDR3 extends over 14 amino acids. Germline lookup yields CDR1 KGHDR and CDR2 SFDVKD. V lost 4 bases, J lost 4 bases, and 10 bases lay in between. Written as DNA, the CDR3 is TGTGCCACCAGTGACTCGGACGGGAATCAGCCCCAGCATTTT. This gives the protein CATSDSDGNQPQHF.

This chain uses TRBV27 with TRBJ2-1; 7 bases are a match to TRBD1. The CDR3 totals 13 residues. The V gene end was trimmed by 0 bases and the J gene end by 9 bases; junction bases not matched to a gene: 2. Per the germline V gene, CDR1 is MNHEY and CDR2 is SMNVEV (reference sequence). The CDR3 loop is CASSLSSGGEQFF. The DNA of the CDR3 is TGTGCCAGCAGTTTATCCTCAGGGGGTGAGCAGTTCTTC.

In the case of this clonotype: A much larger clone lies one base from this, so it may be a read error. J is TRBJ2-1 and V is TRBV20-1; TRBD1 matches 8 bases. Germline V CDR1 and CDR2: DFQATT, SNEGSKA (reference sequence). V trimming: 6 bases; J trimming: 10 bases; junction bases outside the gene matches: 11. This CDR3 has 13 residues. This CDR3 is CSASRQGAYEQFF. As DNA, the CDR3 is TGCAGTGCGAGCAGGCAGGGGGCCTACGAGCAGTTCTTC.